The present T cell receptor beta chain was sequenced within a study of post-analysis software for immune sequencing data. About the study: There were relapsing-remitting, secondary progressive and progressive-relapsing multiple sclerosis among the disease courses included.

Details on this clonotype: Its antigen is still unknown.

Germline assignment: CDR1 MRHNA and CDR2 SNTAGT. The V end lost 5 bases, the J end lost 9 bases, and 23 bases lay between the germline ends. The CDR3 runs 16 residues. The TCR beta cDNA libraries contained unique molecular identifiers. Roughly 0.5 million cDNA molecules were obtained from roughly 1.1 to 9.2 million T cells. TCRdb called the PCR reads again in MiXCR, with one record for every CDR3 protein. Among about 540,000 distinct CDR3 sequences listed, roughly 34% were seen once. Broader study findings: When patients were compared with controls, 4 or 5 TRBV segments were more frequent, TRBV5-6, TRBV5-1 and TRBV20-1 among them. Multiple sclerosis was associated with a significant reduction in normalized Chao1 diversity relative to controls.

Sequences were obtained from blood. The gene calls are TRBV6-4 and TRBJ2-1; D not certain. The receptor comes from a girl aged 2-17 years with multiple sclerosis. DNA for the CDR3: TGTGCCAGCAGTCCTGCTAACTACCCGTCGACTGGTGAGCAGTTCTTC. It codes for CASSPANYPSTGEQFF.